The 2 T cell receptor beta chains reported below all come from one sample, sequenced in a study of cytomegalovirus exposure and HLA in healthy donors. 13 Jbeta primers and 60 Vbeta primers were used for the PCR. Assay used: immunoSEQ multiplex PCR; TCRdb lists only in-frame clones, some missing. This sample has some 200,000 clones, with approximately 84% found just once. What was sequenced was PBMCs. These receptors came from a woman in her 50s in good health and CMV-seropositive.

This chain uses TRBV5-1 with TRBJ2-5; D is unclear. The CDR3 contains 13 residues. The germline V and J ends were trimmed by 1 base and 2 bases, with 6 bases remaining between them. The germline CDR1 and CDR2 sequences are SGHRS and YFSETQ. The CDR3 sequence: CASSLTPQETQYF. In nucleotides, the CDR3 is TGCGCCAGCAGCTTGACTCCGCAAGAGACCCAGTACTTC.

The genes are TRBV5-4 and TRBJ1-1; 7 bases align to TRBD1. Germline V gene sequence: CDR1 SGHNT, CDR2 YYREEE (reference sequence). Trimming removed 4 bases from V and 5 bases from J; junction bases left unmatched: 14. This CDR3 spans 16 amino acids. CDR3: CASSPGAGGVYTEAFF. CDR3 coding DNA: TGTGCCAGCAGCCCTGGGGCAGGGGGAGTCTATACTGAAGCTTTCTTT.